These 4 T cell receptor beta chains were all obtained from the same sample, sequenced in a study of CD8+ T cells in alopecia areata listed by TCRdb under 2018. Receptor libraries were prepared by the immunoSEQ multiplex PCR assay. To provide template for TCR sequencing, every sample had RNA extracted and reverse transcribed into cDNA. TCRdb mirrors the immuneACCESS table, restricted to in-frame sequences. Some clones are absent from its copies; in checked studies, under half trace to an unresolved V gene, and the reason for the others is unknown. The sample has under 250,000 clones on record, about 53% of them singletons. 0.45% of the sample comes from the top ten. Reading the label with the study, this specimen's time point is: baseline before oral tofacitinib. This specimen consisted of CD4+ T cells sorted from blood, obtained at week 0. All receptors come from a human donor with alopecia areata.

This rearrangement joins TRBV15 to TRBJ1-6; D unresolved. The CDR3 length is 16 residues. The germline V gene has CDR1 LNHNV and CDR2 YYDKDF (reference sequence). Deletions cut 0 bases from V and 0 bases from J, with 6 bases between. The CDR3 DNA sequence: TGTGCCACCAGCAGAGATTTGAGCTCCTATAATTCACCCCTCCACTTT. Residues: CATSRDLSSYNSPLHF.

The chain combines TRBV5-1 with TRBJ2-3; 12 bases agree with TRBD2. The V and J ends lost 0 bases and 1 base, in that order; junction bases with no gene match: 6. CDR1 and CDR2 from the germline V gene are SGHRS and YFSETQ. The length of the CDR3 is 18 residues. The CDR3 reads CASSLAKRLAGGTDTQYF. CDR3 nucleotide sequence: TGCGCCAGCAGCTTGGCCAAAAGACTAGCGGGAGGCACAGATACGCAGTATTTT.

The chain joins TRBV11-2 to TRBJ2-7; the match to TRBD2 covers 11 bases. The CDR3 sequence is 14 residues long. V trimming: 6 bases; J trimming: 2 bases; junction bases outside the gene matches: 3. Germline lookup yields CDR1 SGHAT and CDR2 FQNNGV. The DNA of the CDR3 is TGTGCCAGCAGACGACTAGCGGGGACCTACGAGCAGTACTTC. It specifies CASRRLAGTYEQYF.

This clone was recorded at least ten times. This CDR3 is CASTGSFAGKLFF. In nucleotides, the CDR3 is TGTGCCAGTACAGGGTCATTTGCTGGAAAACTGTTTTTT. The rearrangement uses TRBV2 and TRBJ1-4; TRBD1 is a possible D gene (6 bases). CDR1 is SNHLY, CDR2 FYNNEI, per germline. Trimming removed 9 bases from V and 10 bases from J, with 18 bases in between. The CDR3 is 13 residues long.